This T cell receptor beta chain was identified in a study of blood T cell repertoires in COVID-19. In germline, CDR1 is MNHEY, CDR2 SVGEGT. V was clipped by 2 bases and J by 0 bases, with 2 bases between them. This CDR3 spans 12 amino acids. This clone is medium-sized within its sample. During active infection, Seattle patients enrolled and were then monitored through disease. Study processing details: Nucleated cell number was recorded as an estimate derived from reference gene primer amplification. Method: immunoSEQ multiplex PCR; TCRdb's copy keeps in-frame clones and lacks some. V, J and clone size are taken as reported in that table, and D and trimming were inferred from the DNA itself. The repertoire holds roughly 70,000 clones, with approximately 71% as singletons.

The sample taken for sequencing was peripheral blood. This chain connects TRBV6-2 or TRBV6-3 to TRBJ2-7; D gene ambiguous. The receptor comes from a man between 65 and 79 years old with COVID-19, enrolled during active disease. The CDR3 spells CASSYHSYEQYF. For the CDR3, the DNA is TGTGCCAGCAGTTACCACTCCTACGAGCAGTACTTC.